The clone carrying this T cell receptor (beta chain) was counted a single time. Assay used: immunoSEQ multiplex PCR; TCRdb lists only in-frame clones, some missing. The profile shows about 120,000 clones, around nine tenths of them singletons. These data originate in a study of control samples from healthy donors and cancer patients. The CDR3 has 13 residues. V lost 4 bases and J 5 bases, leaving 10 bases between the germline ends. Germline loops: CDR1 SGDLS, CDR2 YYNGEE. This sequence originates from a woman aged 60 to 75 with lung cancer. The chain recombines TRBV9 with TRBJ1-5; D ambiguous. The material sequenced was PBMCs. In DNA, the CDR3 is TGTGCCAGCAGCAAGGGTACGGATCAGCCCCAGCATTTT. Residues: CASSKGTDQPQHF.